The present entry profiles one T cell receptor (beta chain) with its context. The CDR3 sequence is 18 residues long. The junction had 9 bases not matched to a gene; V was cut back by 0 bases and J by 1 base. Looked up from germline, CDR1 is WSHSY and CDR2 is SAAADI. The data originate from a study of blood T cell repertoires in COVID-19. Here immunoSEQ multiplex PCR was the method, and the copy in TCRdb shows in-frame clones only, minus some. The top ten hold less than 20% of the sample, which has hundreds of thousands of clones, just over 85% seen once. Input material: PBMCs or T cells enriched from blood (not recorded which). This receptor was obtained from a man younger than 30 who had recovered from COVID-19. The chain is built from TRBV10-2 and TRBJ2-4; 7 bases match TRBD2. CDR3 DNA sequence: TGCGCCAGCAGTGAGTCGTTCGTGCGGGAGTTGGCCAAAAACATTCAGTACTTC. Its translation: CASSESFVRELAKNIQYF.